One sample yielded the 5 T cell receptor beta chains listed below, sequenced in a study of T-cell reconstitution after alpha-beta-depleted transplantation in children. Researchers prepared the TCRbeta library using unique molecular identifiers, the study reports. TCRdb fed the PCR reads into MiXCR, producing one record per CDR3 protein. The data hold around 450,000 distinct CDR3 sequences, with roughly 10% observed a single time. This material consisted of PBMCs, taken before TCRalphabeta/CD19-depleted stem cell transplant. These TCRs come from a child younger than 10 with inherited bone marrow failure, due to receive a stem cell transplant.

This clonotype was counted many times. The chain uses TRBV9 and TRBJ1-2; TRBD1 matches 11 bases. V gave up 3 bases and J gave up 3 bases; unmatched junction bases: 7. The CDR3 runs 16 residues. Germline CDR1 reads SGDLS; CDR2 reads YYNGEE. The CDR3 sequence: CASSAGTGGRDYGYTF. In DNA, the CDR3 is TGTGCCAGCAGCGCCGGGACAGGGGGAAGGGACTATGGCTACACCTTC.

This clonotype occurred many times. The chain joins TRBV27 to TRBJ2-7; D unresolved. The germline V and J ends were trimmed by 5 bases and 7 bases, with 9 bases remaining between them. The CDR3 consists of 11 residues. Germline V CDR1 and CDR2: MNHEY, SMNVEV (reference sequence). The CDR3 is CASSAVGEQYF. In DNA, the CDR3 is TGTGCCAGCAGTGCCGTGGGAGAGCAGTACTTC.

This clonotype has a handful of counts. This sequence joins TRBV5-4 and TRBJ2-5; TRBD1 agrees at 10 bases. J lost 2 bases, V lost 4 bases, and 5 bases had no gene match. Germline CDR1 is SGHNT and CDR2 is YYREEE (reference sequence). This CDR3 has 15 amino acids. The CDR3 DNA is TGTGCCAGCAGCCAACTGGGACAGGGGCAAGAGACCCAGTACTTC. It codes for CASSQLGQGQETQYF.

In this sample, this clonotype turned up many times. This chain uses TRBV9 with TRBJ2-5, with D maybe TRBD2 (5 bases). The V end was cut by 5 bases, the J end by 6 bases, with 23 bases between. Germline loops: CDR1 SGDLS, CDR2 YYNGEE. The CDR3 runs 16 residues. The CDR3 here is CASSGGLGAEVKTQYF. CDR3 DNA sequence: TGTGCCAGCAGTGGCGGCCTGGGAGCCGAAGTGAAGACCCAGTACTTC.

This clonotype was recorded many times. The junction differs from germline at one of its ends, possibly a read error. This chain uses TRBV20-1 with TRBJ2-2, with 7 bases matching TRBD1. The CDR3 runs to 13 residues. Germline CDR1 DFQATT, CDR2 SNEGSKA (reference sequence). CDR3 nucleotides: TGCAGCGCTAGAGACAGGGTCACCGGGGAGCTGTTTTTT. It yields the protein CSARDRVTGELFF.